These T cell receptor beta chains were read from a single sample in a study of response to subunit inactivated influenza vaccine. TCRdb re-called the RT-PCR reads with MiXCR, one entry per CDR3 protein. Of about 530,000 distinct CDR3 sequences listed, 13% are singletons. Sequencing was performed on PBMCs from blood, taken 45 days after vaccination. These receptors were collected from a man aged 50 to 59 who received an inactivated influenza vaccine. CDR3s include the opening cysteine and the closing phenylalanine or tryptophan. D genes are given only for firm matches. Expanded clones are given a class, and other clones once, few, many or no size at all.

clone_size	v_call	j_call	d_call	cdr3_aa	cdr3_nt
many	TRBV6-6	TRBJ2-1	NA	CASGPLKYNEQFF	TGTGCCAGCGGGCCCCTGAAGTACAATGAGCAGTTCTTC
NA	TRBV9	TRBJ2-7	TRBD1	CASSPPGTGVRYEQYF	TGTGCCAGCAGCCCCCCAGGGACAGGGGTAAGGTACGAGCAGTACTTC
NA	TRBV7-2	TRBJ2-1	TRBD1	CASSWDRARGEQFF	TGTGCCAGCAGCTGGGACAGGGCCCGGGGTGAGCAGTTCTTC
few	TRBV28	TRBJ2-5	NA	CASSFPLGKQETQYF	TGTGCCAGCAGTTTCCCCCTCGGAAAACAAGAGACCCAGTACTTC
few	TRBV3-1	TRBJ2-1	TRBD2	CASSQRSGLVHHNEQFF	TGTGCCAGCAGCCAACGTTCCGGACTAGTCCACCACAATGAGCAGTTCTTC
few	TRBV4-3	TRBJ2-1	TRBD1	CASSQDWGTGYWMNEQFF	TGCGCCAGCAGCCAAGATTGGGGGACAGGTTATTGGATGAATGAGCAGTTCTTC
many	TRBV12-3/TRBV12-4	TRBJ2-2	TRBD1	CASSLVAGGAGELFF	TGTGCCAGCAGTTTAGTGGCAGGGGGTGCCGGGGAGCTGTTTTTT
many	TRBV7-2	TRBJ2-5	NA	CASSLDSSFSETQYF	TGTGCCAGCAGCTTAGACTCTAGCTTTTCCGAGACCCAGTACTTC
few	TRBV28	TRBJ2-3	TRBD2	CASSPTGGSSTDTQYF	TGTGCCAGCAGCCCTACGGGAGGGTCTTCCACAGATACGCAGTATTTT
few	TRBV11-2	TRBJ1-5	NA	CASSLEPHSNQPQHF	TGTGCCAGCAGCTTAGAGCCCCATAGCAATCAGCCCCAGCATTTT
NA	TRBV5-1	TRBJ2-7	NA	CASSLAGDSTYEQYF	TGCGCCAGCAGCTTGGCTGGGGACTCGACCTACGAGCAGTACTTC
NA	TRBV29-1	TRBJ1-2	NA	CSVGGSTSGYGYTF	TGCAGCGTTGGCGGGTCAACGAGTGGATATGGCTACACCTTC
NA	TRBV20-1	TRBJ2-3	TRBD2	CSAPMGGYGTDTQYF	TGCAGTGCTCCCATGGGGGGGTATGGCACAGATACGCAGTATTTT
NA	TRBV12-3/TRBV12-4	TRBJ2-1	NA	CASSSRITYNEQFF	TGTGCCAGCAGTTCCCGGATTACCTACAATGAGCAGTTCTTC
few	TRBV20-1	TRBJ2-1	NA	CSARDRDQAYNEQFF	TGCAGTGCTAGAGATCGGGACCAAGCTTACAATGAGCAGTTCTTC
many	TRBV7-2	TRBJ2-1	TRBD2	CASSLDGRDYNEQFF	TGTGCCAGCAGCTTAGACGGGAGGGATTACAATGAGCAGTTCTTC
NA	TRBV4-3	TRBJ1-1	NA	CASSQTMNTEAFF	TGCGCCAGCAGTCAGACCATGAACACTGAAGCTTTCTTT
many	TRBV27	TRBJ2-1	NA	CASSLYPTDNEQFF	TGTGCCAGCAGTTTATATCCGACAGACAATGAGCAGTTCTTC
NA	TRBV21-1	TRBJ2-7	NA	CASSTFTGTSTSYEQYF	TGTGCCAGCAGCACCTTTACCGGGACATCTACATCCTACGAGCAGTACTTC
NA	TRBV20-1	TRBJ1-2	TRBD1	CSARRQDRNYGYTF	TGCAGTGCCCGCCGCCAGGACAGGAACTATGGCTACACCTTC
NA	TRBV6-1	TRBJ2-5	TRBD2	CASSSGGYQETQYF	TGTGCCAGCAGTAGCGGGGGTTACCAAGAGACCCAGTACTTC
NA	TRBV7-9	TRBJ2-7	NA	CASSPMARGGYEQYF	TGTGCCAGCAGCCCCATGGCCCGGGGAGGCTACGAGCAGTACTTC
NA	TRBV4-2	TRBJ2-5	TRBD2	CAISLGTSGTQETQYF	TGTGCCATCAGCCTTGGGACTAGCGGGACACAAGAGACCCAGTACTTC
few	TRBV20-1	TRBJ2-7	TRBD2	CSASSAGAVSYEQYF	TGCAGTGCTAGTTCCGCGGGAGCGGTCTCCTACGAGCAGTACTTC
few	TRBV12-3/TRBV12-4	TRBJ2-1	TRBD2	CASSFRGLARNEQFF	TGTGCCAGCAGTTTCCGGGGACTAGCGCGGAATGAGCAGTTCTTC
few	TRBV4-1	TRBJ2-3	TRBD1	CASRKWTGGPTDTQYF	TGCGCCAGCAGAAAATGGACAGGGGGCCCCACAGATACGCAGTATTTT
NA	TRBV4-3	TRBJ1-1	NA	CASSQAEGQLNTEAFF	TGCGCCAGCAGCCAAGCTGAAGGGCAGCTGAACACTGAAGCTTTCTTT
NA	TRBV12-3/TRBV12-4	TRBJ1-2	NA	CASSLSRHGVGYTF	TGTGCCAGCAGTTTAAGCCGGCATGGGGTTGGCTACACCTTC
NA	TRBV28	TRBJ2-3	TRBD2	CASSSTSGATDTQYF	TGTGCCAGCAGTTCGACTAGCGGAGCCACAGATACGCAGTATTTT
NA	TRBV15	TRBJ1-6	TRBD1	CATSSRDSYNSPLHF	TGTGCCACCAGCAGCCGGGACAGTTATAATTCACCCCTCCACTTT
NA	TRBV7-8	TRBJ2-5	TRBD2	CASSAGEQETQYF	TGTGCCAGCAGCGCGGGGGAACAAGAGACCCAGTACTTC
once	TRBV4-3	TRBJ2-7	TRBD2	CASSQDRAASGWTYEQYF	TGCGCCAGCAGCCAAGATCGCGCGGCTAGCGGATGGACCTACGAGCAGTACTTC
NA	TRBV12-3/TRBV12-4	TRBJ2-5	NA	CASSLVGGAETQYF	TGTGCCAGCAGTTTAGTTGGGGGCGCGGAGACCCAGTACTTC
few	TRBV7-2	TRBJ1-6	NA	CASSLAGRVGSPLHF	TGTGCCAGCAGCTTAGCTGGACGGGTTGGTTCACCCCTCCACTTT
few	TRBV10-3	TRBJ2-6	NA	CAISERPQGTGANVLTF	TGTGCCATCAGTGAGCGTCCTCAGGGGACTGGGGCCAACGTCCTGACTTTC